The 21 T cell receptor beta chains given below trace back to one sample, sequenced in a study of blood T cell repertoires in COVID-19. Libraries were prepared by immunoSEQ multiplex PCR; TCRdb keeps only in-frame clonotypes and omits some of them. This table holds under 65,000 clones, 65% to 90% found once. Sequenced input: peripheral blood. Receptors were obtained from a woman aged 55-69 years with acute or convalescent COVID-19.

The chain is built from TRBV6-5 and TRBJ2-7; TRBD2 might be the D (5 bases). V lost 4 bases and J 1 base, leaving 14 bases between the germline ends. The CDR3 covers 15 residues. CDR1 is MNHEY and CDR2 is SVGAGI in the germline V gene. The CDR3 is CASSSGPGWSYEQYF. The CDR3 region has the DNA TGTGCCAGCAGTTCCGGACCGGGATGGTCCTACGAGCAGTACTTC.

The V and J genes are TRBV9 and TRBJ2-3, with D maybe TRBD1 (6 bases). The V and J ends lost 4 bases and 1 base respectively, with 16 bases between them. There are 16 residues in the CDR3. The germline gives CDR1 SGDLS, CDR2 YYNGEE. The CDR3 DNA follows: TGTGCCAGCAGCTTACGCACTGGACAGCGCACAGATACGCAGTATTTT. Protein: CASSLRTGQRTDTQYF.

The rearrangement links TRBV9 to TRBJ2-3; 10 positions match TRBD2. J was trimmed by 2 bases and V by 3 bases; bases with no gene match: 3. CDR1 and CDR2 from the germline V gene are SGDLS and YYNGEE. The CDR3 consists of 15 residues. The CDR3 coding sequence is TGTGCCAGCAGCGCTAGCGGGGGCCCCACAGATACGCAGTATTTT. Its protein product is CASSASGGPTDTQYF.

The rearrangement joins TRBV11-2 to TRBJ2-1; TRBD2 matches at 8 bases. The germline CDR1 and CDR2 sequences are SGHAT and FQNNGV. CDR3 length: 15 amino acids. Unmatched junction bases numbered 8, after V lost 1 base and J lost 9 bases. The CDR3: CASSLAAGGPFEQFF. CDR3 coding DNA: TGTGCCAGCAGCTTAGCTGCGGGGGGCCCCTTTGAGCAGTTCTTC.

This sequence joins TRBV11-2 and TRBJ1-2; 8 bases line up with TRBD1. The germline CDR1 and CDR2 sequences are SGHAT and FQNNGV. The CDR3 is 15 amino acids. V lost 5 bases to trimming and J lost 8 bases; unmatched junction nucleotides: 13. The CDR3 loop reads CASSPSGRGRGGYTF. CDR3 nucleotides: TGTGCCAGCAGCCCCAGCGGCAGGGGGCGGGGAGGCTACACCTTC.

The V call is TRBV7-2, the J call TRBJ2-7; 11 bases align to TRBD2. The germline V gene encodes CDR1 SGHTA and CDR2 FQGNSA. This CDR3 is built from 14 residues. J was trimmed by 5 bases and V by 5 bases; bases with no gene match: 5. The CDR3 spells CASSNGLAGNEQYF. The CDR3 nucleotides are TGTGCCAGCAGCAATGGACTAGCGGGCAACGAGCAGTACTTC.

This chain links TRBV5-1 with TRBJ1-1; TRBD1 agrees at 8 bases. V gave up 4 bases and J gave up 0 bases; unmatched junction bases: 17. This CDR3 has 19 amino acids. Germline V CDR1 and CDR2: SGHRS, YFSETQ. CDR3 bases: TGCGCCAGCAGCAGTGCGGAGACCGGGACAGGAAGAATGAACACTGAAGCTTTCTTT. Amino acids: CASSSAETGTGRMNTEAFF.

The chain is built from TRBV9 and TRBJ1-4; D is uncertain. Trimming took 0 bases from V and 4 from J, leaving 10 bases between them. CDR1 is SGDLS and CDR2 is YYNGEE in the germline V gene. The CDR3 consists of 15 residues. The CDR3 sequence is CASSVGPSYNEKLFF. CDR3 nucleotides: TGTGCCAGCAGCGTAGGGCCATCATATAATGAAAAACTGTTTTTT.

The V call is TRBV19, the J call TRBJ1-5, with 8 bases matching TRBD1. Trimming removed 3 bases from V and 5 bases from J; junction bases left unmatched: 3. The CDR3 runs 14 residues. Germline assignment: CDR1 LNHDA and CDR2 SQIVND (reference sequence). The CDR3 sequence is CASSIMTGDQPQHF. The DNA for the CDR3 is TGTGCCAGTAGTATTATGACAGGGGATCAGCCCCAGCATTTT.

This clone was counted a single time. The chain recombines TRBV5-4 with TRBJ2-7; 8 nucleotides match TRBD1. The CDR3 runs 13 residues. The ends lost 4 bases at V and 2 bases at J; junction bases unmatched: 2. Per germline, CDR1 SGHNT and CDR2 YYREEE (reference sequence). Here the CDR3 reads CASSLTGAYEQYF. As DNA, the CDR3 is TGTGCCAGCAGCCTGACAGGGGCCTACGAGCAGTACTTC.

The chain is built from TRBV10-3 and TRBJ1-3, with 7 bases that match TRBD1. Germline CDR1 and CDR2: ENHRY and SYGVKD. The CDR3 runs 16 residues. V was pared by 7 bases and J by 4 bases, with 13 bases of the junction left unmatched. Written as DNA, the CDR3 is TGTGCCATCACCCTACTACAGGGGAGGCAAGGAAACACCATATATTTT. Protein product: CAITLLQGRQGNTIYF.

The sample holds a few counts of this clone. The CDR3 spells CASSYDRVNTEAFF. The CDR3 DNA reads TGTGCCAGTAGTTACGACAGGGTGAACACTGAAGCTTTCTTT. This rearrangement joins TRBV19 to TRBJ1-1, with 7 bases lining up with TRBD1. V was pared by 5 bases and J by 0 bases, with 3 bases of the junction left unmatched. The CDR3 covers 14 residues. CDR1 and CDR2 from the germline V gene are LNHDA and SQIVND (reference sequence).

The chain employs TRBV2 and TRBJ1-6; D uncertain. The CDR3 loop spans 14 amino acids. The germline gives CDR1 SNHLY, CDR2 FYNNEI. The ends were cut back, 5 bases at V and 10 bases at J, with 15 bases in the middle. The CDR3 DNA reads as TGTGCCAGCAGTCCACAAGTCTCGGGATCACCCCTCCACTTT. It encodes CASSPQVSGSPLHF.

The chain uses TRBV9 and TRBJ1-1, with a weak D call TRBD1 (5 bases). CDR3 length equals 15 residues. Trimming pared 1 base from V and 4 bases from J, leaving 14 bases between. Germline V gene sequence: CDR1 SGDLS, CDR2 YYNGEE. The CDR3 reads CASSVYPVGATEAFF. The CDR3, as DNA: TGTGCCAGCAGCGTATACCCGGTTGGGGCCACTGAAGCTTTCTTT.

The chain is built from TRBV6-5 and TRBJ1-1; D call uncertain. The CDR3 length is 16 residues. Trimming stripped 0 bases from V and 0 bases from J, with 11 bases between. The V gene's germline CDR1 is MNHEY and CDR2 SVGAGI. The CDR3 region has the DNA TGTGCCAGCAGTTACTCGAGAGGGTTCTTGAACACTGAAGCTTTCTTT. Its translation: CASSYSRGFLNTEAFF.

The count of this clone is one. The rearrangement uses TRBV5-6 and TRBJ1-6, with no clear D. The CDR3 loop spans 16 amino acids. V shed 2 bases and J shed 6 bases, with 15 bases lying between them. Germline V lookup: CDR1 SGHDT, CDR2 YYEEEE. DNA of the CDR3: TGTGCCAGCAGCTTAGATGGCCCCCGGGGTAATTCACCCCTCCACTTT. It specifies CASSLDGPRGNSPLHF.

The chain couples TRBV2 to TRBJ1-2; possibly TRBD1 for D (5 bases). V lost 4 bases, J lost 7 bases, and 16 bases lay in between. The germline V gene encodes CDR1 SNHLY and CDR2 FYNNEI. The CDR3 runs 14 residues. CDR3 loop: CASSVIAGRIGYTF. The DNA for the CDR3 is TGTGCCAGCAGTGTGATCGCAGGGCGAATTGGCTACACCTTC.

The genes are TRBV30 and TRBJ1-2, with D possibly matching TRBD1 (6 bases). V was shortened by 3 bases and J by 4 bases, with 9 bases between the two germline ends. The CDR3 loop spans 12 amino acids. CDR1 and CDR2 from the germline V gene are GTSNPN and SVGIG (reference sequence). The CDR3 loop is CAWRLGGYGYTF. For the CDR3, the DNA is TGTGCCTGGAGACTAGGGGGCTATGGCTACACCTTC.

The chain combines TRBV6-4 with TRBJ1-2; TRBD1 matches 9 bases. Germline V gene lookup returns CDR1 MRHNA and CDR2 SNTAGT. J lost 4 bases, V lost 6 bases, and 6 bases had no gene match. The CDR3 runs 14 residues. The CDR3 sequence: CASRPDRGPYGYTF. The CDR3 nucleotides read TGTGCCAGCAGGCCGGACAGGGGTCCCTATGGCTACACCTTC.

The rearrangement uses TRBV7-2 and TRBJ1-1, with 7 bases lining up with TRBD1. The CDR3 extends over 16 amino acids. The J segment lost 2 bases and the V segment lost 5 bases, leaving 11 bases of the junction unmatched. The germline V gene encodes CDR1 SGHTA and CDR2 FQGNSA. The CDR3 DNA is TGTGCCAGCAGCGCGATCCCCGGGACAGCAAACACTGAAGCTTTCTTT. It specifies CASSAIPGTANTEAFF.

This clone was seen only once. The chain is built from TRBV29-1 and TRBJ2-3, with 9 nucleotides matching TRBD2. Germline loops: CDR1 SQVTM, CDR2 ANQGSEA. The CDR3 has 12 residues. V gave up 3 bases and J gave up 15 bases; unmatched junction bases: 10. The CDR3 DNA reads TGCAGCGTTGAGAGGAACAGCGGGGGGCCATATTTT. Protein sequence: CSVERNSGGPYF.